These 26 T cell receptor beta chains originate from one sample sequenced in a study of glioma-infiltrating T cells. Amplification of TCR alpha and beta CDR3 regions from RNA used iRepertoire nested multiplex PCR. Each CDR3 protein gets one entry after TCRdb re-called the multiplex PCR reads with MiXCR. The table lists roughly 350,000 distinct CDR3 sequences, roughly 41% of them singletons, with approximately 12% in the top ten. The sequenced material came from glioma tissue, nonneoplastic brain tissue, or PBMCs (not recorded which). Receptors were obtained from a human donor with low-grade glioma or glioblastoma, undergoing nonglioma brain surgery, or in good health (not recorded which).

This clonotype showed up just a few times. The chain recombines TRBV28 with TRBJ2-1; D perhaps matches TRBD2 (6 bases). The CDR3 spans 15 residues. The V end lost 6 bases, the J end lost 0 bases, and 12 bases lay between the germline ends. Germline-derived CDR1 and CDR2 are MDHEN and SYDVKM. The CDR3 is CASRLAVSSYNEQFF. The CDR3 DNA reads TGTGCCAGCAGGTTAGCGGTGAGCTCCTACAATGAGCAGTTCTTC.

This sequence joins TRBV7-2 and TRBJ1-5, with D perhaps TRBD1 (6 bases). V was cut by 0 bases and J by 5 bases, with 20 bases left in between. Germline V gives CDR1 SGHTA, CDR2 FQGNSA. The CDR3 consists of 18 residues. CDR3 loop: CASSLATGAGWSHQPQHF. DNA of the CDR3: TGTGCCAGCAGCTTAGCGACGGGGGCAGGGTGGTCACATCAGCCCCAGCATTTT.

This clonotype was detected ten times or more. The gene calls are TRBV7-2 and TRBJ1-1; D possibly corresponds to TRBD1 (6 bases). The CDR3 contains 15 residues. Deletions cut 5 bases from V and 1 base from J, with 14 bases between. Germline V lookup: CDR1 SGHTA, CDR2 FQGNSA. CDR3 DNA sequence: TGTGCCAGCAGCCCCCGACAGGCGACGAACACTGAAGCTTTCTTT. It codes for CASSPRQATNTEAFF.

Remarks on this clonotype: This may stem from a read error, because a much larger clone lies one nucleotide away. The rearrangement joins TRBV27 to TRBJ1-2; D perhaps matches TRBD1 (6 bases). V was trimmed by 5 bases and J by 7 bases, leaving 14 bases between them. The CDR3 contains 13 residues. The V gene's germline CDR1 is MNHEY and CDR2 SMNVEV (reference sequence). The CDR3 is CASSPGGHCGYTF. The DNA of the CDR3 is TGTGCCAGCAGTCCGGGGGGGCACTGTGGCTACACCTTC.

In this sample, this clonotype turned up many times. The chain recombines TRBV28 with TRBJ1-6; 7 bases fit TRBD1. The V and J ends lost 3 bases and 3 bases, in that order; junction bases with no gene match: 8. The CDR3 extends over 17 amino acids. CDR1 MDHEN and CDR2 SYDVKM come from the germline V gene. CDR3 DNA sequence: TGTGCCAGCAGTTTCCCCGAGAGGGGGCTCTATAATTCACCCCTCCACTTT. It is translated as CASSFPERGLYNSPLHF.

Points on this clonotype: A much larger clone differs by one base, so this may be a read error. The chain has TRBV10-3 and TRBJ1-1; no clear D gene. V shed 10 bases and J shed 0 bases, with 12 bases lying between them. CDR1 and CDR2 from the germline V gene are ENHRY and SYGVKD. The CDR3 contains 13 residues. The CDR3 sequence: CATRDQVNTEAFF. The CDR3 DNA reads as TGTGCCACCAGAGACCAGGTGAACACTGAAGCTTTCTTT.

About this clonotype: A much larger clone differs by one base, so this may be a read error. The gene calls are TRBV28 and TRBJ1-2, with D possibly being TRBD1 (6 bases). Per germline, CDR1 MDHEN and CDR2 SYDVKM. The CDR3 runs to 16 residues. V was clipped by 4 bases and J by 8 bases, with 23 bases between them. CDR3 sequence (DNA): TGTGCCAGCAGTTACTCGGGACCACAGGGAGAAGGCGGCTACACCTTC. Amino acids: CASSYSGPQGEGGYTF.

Ten or more counts support this clonotype. This chain joins TRBV6-1 and TRBJ2-3; 8 nucleotides agree with TRBD2. Germline loops: CDR1 MNHNS, CDR2 SASEGT. The V and J ends lost 8 bases and 5 bases, in that order; junction bases with no gene match: 9. The CDR3 totals 14 residues. The chain's CDR3 is CASGSSGRGDTQYF. The CDR3, as DNA: TGTGCCAGCGGTTCCAGCGGGAGAGGAGATACGCAGTATTTT.

The chain joins TRBV6-5 to TRBJ2-3, with a tentative D call TRBD1 (6 bases). The tail of the sequence fits TRBJ2-7 better, so the J call may be wrong. From germline, CDR1 is MNHEY and CDR2 SVGAGI. The CDR3 length is 16 residues. CDR3 DNA sequence: TGTGCCAGCAGTTACTCGATGGACAGAGGACCCTACGAGCAGTACTTC. This translates into CASSYSMDRGPYEQYF.

Many counts were recorded for this clonotype. This chain connects TRBV28 to TRBJ1-1; 10 bases align to TRBD1. The length of the CDR3 is 16 residues. Germline lookup yields CDR1 MDHEN and CDR2 SYDVKM. The junction had 10 bases not matched to a gene; V was cut back by 6 bases and J by 3 bases. The CDR3 coding sequence is TGTGCCAGCAGGCTACTACGGACAGGGGGGGACACTGAAGCTTTCTTT. Translating it yields CASRLLRTGGDTEAFF.

With regard to this clonotype: Given a much more abundant clone one base away, this may be a read error. The chain is built from TRBV15 and TRBJ2-7, with no clear D. The germline CDR1 and CDR2 sequences are LNHNV and YYDKDF (reference sequence). This CDR3 spans 11 amino acids. Trimming stripped 3 bases from V and 10 bases from J, with 10 bases between. The CDR3 protein is CATSSNGDQYF. The DNA for the CDR3 is TGTGCCACCAGCAGTAATGGCGATCAGTACTTC. Based on the CDR3 plus reference TRBV15 and TRBJ2-7, the full variable domain is DAMVIQNPRYQVTQFGKPVTLSCSQTLNHNVMYWYQQKSSQAPKLLFHYYDKDFNNEADTPDNFQSRRPNTSFCFLDIRSPGLGDTAMYLCATSSNGDQYFGPGTRLTVT.

Comment on this clonotype: This may stem from a read error, because a much larger clone lies one nucleotide away. Here the CDR3 omits its conserved ending phenylalanine or tryptophan, so a read error is the likely source. The gene calls are TRBV27 and TRBJ1-1; a possible D gene is TRBD1 (5 bases). Germline-derived CDR1 and CDR2 are MNHEY and SMNVEV (reference sequence). Trimming shortened V by 6 bases and J by 5 bases, and 22 bases separated the two germline ends. The CDR3 is made up of 16 amino acids. The CDR3 protein is CASRFRQNSAPTEAFL. The CDR3 DNA sequence: TGTGCCAGCAGATTTCGACAGAACAGTGCCCCGACTGAAGCTTTCCTT.

As concerns this clonotype: One junction end does not reproduce the germline sequence, and a read error may be involved. CDR3: CARSQHRVSYEQYF. CDR3 coding DNA: TGCGCCAGAAGCCAACACAGAGTCTCCTACGAGCAGTACTTC. V usage is TRBV7-9 and J usage is TRBJ2-7; D uncertain. Germline CDR1 reads SEHNR; CDR2 reads FQNEAQ (reference sequence). The CDR3 consists of 14 residues. Based on the CDR3 plus reference TRBV7-9 and TRBJ2-7, the full variable domain is DTGVSQNPRHKITKRGQNVTFRCDPISEHNRLYWYRQTLGQGPEFLTYFQNEAQLEKSRLLSDRFSAERPKGSFSTLEIQRTEQGDSAMYLCARSQHRVSYEQYFGPGTRLTVT.

The V and J genes are TRBV20-1 and TRBJ2-1, with 9 bases matching TRBD2. V shed 5 bases, J shed 8 bases, and the junction held 13 bases outside the gene matches. The CDR3 runs to 15 residues. Germline V gene data show CDR1 as DFQATT and CDR2 as SNEGSKA (reference sequence). The CDR3 nucleotides read TGCAGTGCTGTCCCCCTAGCGGGATCCAGGTATGAGCAGTTCTTC. Translated, it gives CSAVPLAGSRYEQFF.

The chain joins TRBV6-1 to TRBJ2-3; 7 nucleotides align to TRBD2. The CDR3 sequence is 15 residues long. Germline CDR1 MNHNS, CDR2 SASEGT. V lost 7 bases to trimming and J lost 2 bases; unmatched junction nucleotides: 9. CDR3 protein: CASIPWGDYTDTQYF. The CDR3 DNA sequence: TGTGCCAGCATCCCTTGGGGGGACTACACAGATACGCAGTATTTT.

As to this clonotype: A single base separates this from a much larger clone, so it may be a read error. The V call is TRBV27, the J call TRBJ1-3; tentative D call: TRBD1 (6 bases). The CDR3 covers 13 residues. Germline values: CDR1 MNHEY, CDR2 SMNVEV (reference sequence). This CDR3 reads CASSSQGGNTMYF. The DNA for the CDR3 is TGTGCCAGCAGCTCACAGGGTGGAAACACCATGTATTTT.

In this sample, this clonotype turned up a few times. This chain uses TRBV7-9 with TRBJ2-1, with TRBD2 matching 9 bases. The CDR3 loop spans 13 amino acids. Looked up from germline, CDR1 is SEHNR and CDR2 is FQNEAQ (reference sequence). With V trimmed by 5 bases and J by 9 bases, 5 bases remained unmatched. The DNA of the CDR3 is TGTGCCAGCAGCCCTAGCGGGACTGGTGAGCAGTTCTTC. It translates to CASSPSGTGEQFF.

This clonotype has only one observation. A much larger clone lies one base from this, so it may be a read error. The gene calls are TRBV15 and TRBJ2-1; 10 nucleotides agree with TRBD1. V gave up 0 bases and J gave up 6 bases; unmatched junction bases: 11. This CDR3 has 18 residues. The germline V gene encodes CDR1 LNHNV and CDR2 YYDKDF (reference sequence). Here the CDR3 DNA reads TGTGCCACCAGCAGAGATAACTTAGGGACAGGGGTCTGCAATGAGCAGTTCTTC. It specifies CATSRDNLGTGVCNEQFF.

This clonotype has a handful of counts. The rearrangement joins TRBV6-1 to TRBJ2-7, with D perhaps matching TRBD1 or TRBD2 (5 bases each). In germline, CDR1 is MNHNS, CDR2 SASEGT. The CDR3 covers 15 residues. Trimming shortened V by 5 bases and J by 6 bases, and 20 bases separated the two germline ends. CDR3 nucleotide sequence: TGTGCCAGCAGTCCCGGGACCCTCAGAGACCCCGAGCAGTACTTC. Translation gives CASSPGTLRDPEQYF.

This clonotype was observed many times. The chain couples TRBV24-1 to TRBJ1-1, with D hard to call. This CDR3 has 14 amino acids. Germline CDR1 KGHDR, CDR2 SFDVKD. Trimming took 9 bases from V and 0 from J, leaving 13 bases between them. The chain's CDR3 is CATRAGGMNTEAFF. The DNA of the CDR3 is TGTGCCACCCGGGCCGGTGGGATGAACACTGAAGCTTTCTTT.

Concerning this clonotype itself: An end of the junction differs from the germline gene, which may be a read error. J is TRBJ2-6 and V is TRBV4-1, with 7 bases matching TRBD1. The CDR3 spans 17 residues. Germline V gene sequence: CDR1 MGHRA, CDR2 YSYEKL. The CDR3 protein is CASSQPGTAAGASVLTF. The CDR3 DNA sequence: TGCGCCAGCAGCCAACCCGGGACAGCGGCCGGGGCCAGCGTCCTGACTTTC.

This clonotype has more than one count but fewer than ten. The rearrangement uses TRBV4-1 and TRBJ1-2; no clear D. This CDR3 comprises 15 residues. Germline CDR1 is MGHRA and CDR2 is YSYEKL. Trimming left V 0 bases short and J 4 bases short, with 12 bases between. CDR3 protein: CASSQDFTLPYGYTF. For the CDR3, the DNA is TGCGCCAGCAGCCAAGATTTTACCCTGCCCTATGGCTACACCTTC.

The V call is TRBV5-1, the J call TRBJ2-3; the D gene is possibly TRBD2 (6 bases). This CDR3 has 16 amino acids. Germline assignment: CDR1 SGHRS and CDR2 YFSETQ. With 0 bases removed from V and 2 bases from J, the gap between germline ends came to 13 bases. The CDR3: CASSLGSSEDTDTQYF. For the CDR3, the DNA is TGCGCCAGCAGCTTGGGGTCTAGCGAAGACACAGATACGCAGTATTTT.

This clonotype has ten or more counts. The chain uses TRBV20-1 and TRBJ1-2; 7 bases are a match to TRBD1. The germline V gene has CDR1 DFQATT and CDR2 SNEGSKA (reference sequence). V lost 2 bases to trimming and J lost 4 bases; unmatched junction nucleotides: 7. CDR3 size: 14 residues. The CDR3 loop is CSARLLRDSYGYTF. The CDR3 DNA reads TGCAGTGCTAGACTCTTACGGGACAGCTATGGCTACACCTTC.

The chain links TRBV19 to TRBJ1-4, with D hard to call. This CDR3 is built from 13 residues. V was pared by 6 bases and J by 8 bases, with 13 bases between. CDR1 and CDR2 from the germline V gene are LNHDA and SQIVND (reference sequence). CDR3 amino acids: CASSSTTGEKLFF. The CDR3 DNA reads TGTGCCAGTAGCAGTACCACTGGGGAAAAACTGTTTTTT.

This rearrangement joins TRBV7-9 to TRBJ2-7; TRBD1 agrees at 8 bases. The germline V gene encodes CDR1 SEHNR and CDR2 FQNEAQ (reference sequence). V gave up 2 bases and J gave up 3 bases; unmatched junction bases: 6. The CDR3 runs to 15 residues. This CDR3 is CASSLWQGAIYEQYF. The CDR3 DNA is TGTGCCAGCAGCTTATGGCAGGGGGCCATCTACGAGCAGTACTTC.